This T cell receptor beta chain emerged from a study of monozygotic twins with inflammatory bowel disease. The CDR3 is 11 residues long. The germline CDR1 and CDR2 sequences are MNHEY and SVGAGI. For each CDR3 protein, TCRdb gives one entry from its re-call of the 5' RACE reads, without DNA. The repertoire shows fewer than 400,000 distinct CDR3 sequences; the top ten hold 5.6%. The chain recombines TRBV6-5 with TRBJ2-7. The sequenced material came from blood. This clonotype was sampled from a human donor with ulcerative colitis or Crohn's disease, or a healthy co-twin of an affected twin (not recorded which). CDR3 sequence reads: CATMRTYEQYF.